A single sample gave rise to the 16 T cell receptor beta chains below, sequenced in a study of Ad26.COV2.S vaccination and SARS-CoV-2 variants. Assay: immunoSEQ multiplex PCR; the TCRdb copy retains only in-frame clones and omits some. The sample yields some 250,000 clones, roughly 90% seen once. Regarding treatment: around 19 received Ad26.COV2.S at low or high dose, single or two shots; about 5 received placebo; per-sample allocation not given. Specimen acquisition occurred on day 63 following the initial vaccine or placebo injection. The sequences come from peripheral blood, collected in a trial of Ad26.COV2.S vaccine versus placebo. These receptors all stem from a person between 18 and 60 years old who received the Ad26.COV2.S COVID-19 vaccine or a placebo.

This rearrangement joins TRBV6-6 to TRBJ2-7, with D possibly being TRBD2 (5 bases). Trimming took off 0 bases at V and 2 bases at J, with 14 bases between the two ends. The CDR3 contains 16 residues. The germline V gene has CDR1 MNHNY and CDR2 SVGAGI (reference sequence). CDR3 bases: TGTGCCAGCAGTTACTCCTGGGCCGGGGAAACCTACGAGCAGTACTTC. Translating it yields CASSYSWAGETYEQYF.

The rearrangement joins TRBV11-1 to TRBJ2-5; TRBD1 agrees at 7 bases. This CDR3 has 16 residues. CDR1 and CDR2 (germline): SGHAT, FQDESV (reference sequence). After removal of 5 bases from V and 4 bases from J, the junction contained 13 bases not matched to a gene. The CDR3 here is CASSPRTGSNRETQYF. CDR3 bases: TGTGCCAGCAGCCCCCGGACAGGATCGAATCGAGAGACCCAGTACTTC.

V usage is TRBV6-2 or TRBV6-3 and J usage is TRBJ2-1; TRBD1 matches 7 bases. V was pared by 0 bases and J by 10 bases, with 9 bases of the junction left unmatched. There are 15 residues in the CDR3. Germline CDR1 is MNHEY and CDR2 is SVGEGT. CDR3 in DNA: TGTGCCAGCAGTTACTCGACGACAGGGATAGGCGAGCAGTTCTTC. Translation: CASSYSTTGIGEQFF.

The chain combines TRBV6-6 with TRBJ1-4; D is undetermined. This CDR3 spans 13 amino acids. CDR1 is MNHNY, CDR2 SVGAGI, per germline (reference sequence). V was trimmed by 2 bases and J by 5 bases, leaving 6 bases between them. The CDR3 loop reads CASSYDLNEKLFF. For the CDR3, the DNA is TGTGCCAGCAGTTACGACCTCAATGAAAAACTGTTTTTT.

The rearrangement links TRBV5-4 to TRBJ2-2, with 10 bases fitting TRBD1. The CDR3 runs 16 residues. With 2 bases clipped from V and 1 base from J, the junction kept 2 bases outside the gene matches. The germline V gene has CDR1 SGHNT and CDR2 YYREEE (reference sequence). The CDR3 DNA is TGTGCCAGCAGCTTAGACAGGGGGCTGAACACCGGGGAGCTGTTTTTT. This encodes CASSLDRGLNTGELFF.

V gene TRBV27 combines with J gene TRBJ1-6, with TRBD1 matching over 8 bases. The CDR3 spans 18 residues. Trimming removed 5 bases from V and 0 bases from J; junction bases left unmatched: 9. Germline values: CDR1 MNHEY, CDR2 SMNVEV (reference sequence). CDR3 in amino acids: CASSLGQGRGSYNSPLHF. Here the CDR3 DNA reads TGTGCCAGCAGTCTTGGACAGGGAAGGGGCTCCTATAATTCACCCCTCCACTTT.

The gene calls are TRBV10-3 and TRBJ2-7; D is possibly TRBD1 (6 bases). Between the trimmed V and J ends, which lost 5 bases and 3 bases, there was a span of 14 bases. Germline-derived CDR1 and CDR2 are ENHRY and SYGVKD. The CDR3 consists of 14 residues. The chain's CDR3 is CAISQDSLVYEQYF. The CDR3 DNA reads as TGTGCCATCAGTCAGGACAGCCTCGTCTACGAGCAGTACTTC.

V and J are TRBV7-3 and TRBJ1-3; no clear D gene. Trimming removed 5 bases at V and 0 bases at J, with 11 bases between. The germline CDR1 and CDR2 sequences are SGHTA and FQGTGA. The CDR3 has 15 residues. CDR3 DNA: TGTGCCAGCAGCCCCAACACGGACTCTGGAAACACCATATATTTT. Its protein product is CASSPNTDSGNTIYF. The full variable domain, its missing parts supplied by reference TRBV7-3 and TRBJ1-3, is GAGVSQTPSNKVTEKGKYVELRCDPISGHTALYWYRQSLGQGPEFLIYFQGTGAADDSGLPNDRFFAVRPEGSVSTLKIQRTERGDSAVYLCASSPNTDSGNTIYFGEGSWLTVV.

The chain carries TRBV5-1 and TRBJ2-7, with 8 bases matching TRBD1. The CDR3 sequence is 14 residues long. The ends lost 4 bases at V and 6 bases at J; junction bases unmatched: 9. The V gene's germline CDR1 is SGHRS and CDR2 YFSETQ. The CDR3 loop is CASSGWAGGPEQYF. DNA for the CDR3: TGCGCCAGCAGCGGGTGGGCAGGGGGCCCCGAGCAGTACTTC.

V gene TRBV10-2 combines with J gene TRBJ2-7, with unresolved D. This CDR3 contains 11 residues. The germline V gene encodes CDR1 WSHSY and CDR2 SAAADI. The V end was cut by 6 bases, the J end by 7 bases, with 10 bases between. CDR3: CASRGMGEQYF. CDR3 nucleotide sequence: TGCGCCAGCAGAGGAATGGGTGAGCAGTACTTC.

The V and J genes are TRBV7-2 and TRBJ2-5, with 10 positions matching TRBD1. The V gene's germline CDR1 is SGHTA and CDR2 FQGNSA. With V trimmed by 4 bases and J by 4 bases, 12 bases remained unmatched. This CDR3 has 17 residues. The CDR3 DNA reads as TGTGCCAGCAGCTACGGTCCGGGACAGGGGCGCAGAGAGACCCAGTACTTC. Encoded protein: CASSYGPGQGRRETQYF.

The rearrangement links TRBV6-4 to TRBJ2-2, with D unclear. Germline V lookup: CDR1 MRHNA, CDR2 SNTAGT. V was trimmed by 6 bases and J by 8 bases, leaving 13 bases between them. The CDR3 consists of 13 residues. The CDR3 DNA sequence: TGTGCCAGCAGCGCGGATTTCACAGGGGAGCTGTTTTTT. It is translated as CASSADFTGELFF.

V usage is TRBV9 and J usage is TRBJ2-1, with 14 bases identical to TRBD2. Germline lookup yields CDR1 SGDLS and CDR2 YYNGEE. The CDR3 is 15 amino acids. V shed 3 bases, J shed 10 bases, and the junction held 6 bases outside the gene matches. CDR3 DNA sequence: TGTGCCAGCAGCGCGGGACTAGCGGGAGTAAGCGAGCAGTTCTTC. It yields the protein CASSAGLAGVSEQFF. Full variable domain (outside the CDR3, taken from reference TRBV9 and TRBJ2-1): DSGVTQTPKHLITATGQRVTLRCSPRSGDLSVYWYQQSLDQGLQFLIQYYNGEERAKGNILERFSAQQFPDLHSELNLSSLELGDSALYFCASSAGLAGVSEQFFGPGTRLTVL.

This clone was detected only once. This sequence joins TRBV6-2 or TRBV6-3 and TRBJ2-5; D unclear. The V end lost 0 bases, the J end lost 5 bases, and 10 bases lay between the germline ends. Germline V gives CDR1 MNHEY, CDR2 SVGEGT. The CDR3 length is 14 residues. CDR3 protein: CASSYSIVPETQYF. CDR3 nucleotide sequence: TGTGCCAGCAGTTACTCGATAGTACCGGAGACCCAGTACTTC.

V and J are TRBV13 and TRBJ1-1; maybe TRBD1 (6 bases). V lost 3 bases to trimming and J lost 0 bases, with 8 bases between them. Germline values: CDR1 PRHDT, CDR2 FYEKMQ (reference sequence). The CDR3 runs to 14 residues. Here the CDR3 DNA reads TGTGCCAGCAGCTTTGGACAGCTGAACACTGAAGCTTTCTTT. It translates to CASSFGQLNTEAFF.

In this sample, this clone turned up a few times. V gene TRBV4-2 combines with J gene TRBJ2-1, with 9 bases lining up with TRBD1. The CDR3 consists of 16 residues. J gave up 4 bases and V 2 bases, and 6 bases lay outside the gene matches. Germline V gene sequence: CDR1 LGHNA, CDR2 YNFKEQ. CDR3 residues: CASSQLPGQGYNEQFF. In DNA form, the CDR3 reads TGTGCCAGCAGCCAACTCCCGGGACAGGGATACAATGAGCAGTTCTTC.